The clone carrying this TCR beta chain has more than one count but fewer than ten. These data come from a study of cytomegalovirus exposure and HLA in healthy donors. The CDR3 loop spans 16 amino acids. Looked up from germline, CDR1 is MNHEY and CDR2 is SMNVEV (reference sequence). V shed 1 base, J shed 6 bases, and the junction held 10 bases outside the gene matches. Researchers ran the PCR with 60 Vbeta and 13 Jbeta primers. Here immunoSEQ multiplex PCR was the method, and the copy in TCRdb shows in-frame clones only, minus some. The sample contains about 98,000 clones, under 80% of which appear only once.

This chain connects TRBV27 to TRBJ2-7; 9 positions match TRBD1. The clonotype was recovered from a human donor in good health. The specimen sequenced was PBMCs. DNA of the CDR3: TGTGCCAGCAGTTTATACGGGACAGGGTCCCTTGGCGAGCAGTACTTC. Its translation: CASSLYGTGSLGEQYF.